Following are 2 T cell receptor beta chains from one sample sequenced in a study of shared clonotypes between healthy human individuals. Clones were read by immunoSEQ multiplex PCR, and TCRdb kept only the in-frame ones, dropping some. This sample has over 850,000 clones, with roughly 74% found just once. The sequenced sample consisted of memory CD4+ T cells from PBMCs. This sample's subset: CD45RA-negative fraction. The source of these receptors is a man younger than 35 in good health. Some clones in this sample may be carry-over from other donors' samples.

V gene TRBV5-4 combines with J gene TRBJ1-5; D gene unclear. The CDR3 has 15 amino acids. The V end was cut by 4 bases, the J end by 0 bases, with 11 bases between. Germline CDR1 and CDR2: SGHNT and YYREEE (reference sequence). The CDR3 DNA follows: TGTGCCAGCAGCAGCGGGATTAATAGCAATCAGCCCCAGCATTTT. Encoded protein: CASSSGINSNQPQHF.

The chain combines TRBV5-6 with TRBJ2-7; 8 positions agree with TRBD2. Per the germline V gene, CDR1 is SGHDT and CDR2 is YYEEEE. This CDR3 has 15 amino acids. Trimming at V came to 0 bases and at J to 6 bases, leaving 8 bases not matched to a gene. CDR3 amino acids: CASSLAGTRGFEQYF. As DNA, the CDR3 is TGTGCCAGCAGCTTGGCCGGGACTAGAGGGTTCGAGCAGTACTTC. The full variable domain, rest sourced from reference TRBV5-6 and TRBJ2-7, is DAGVTQSPTHLIKTRGQQVTLRCSPKSGHDTVSWYQQALGQGPQFIFQYYEEEERQRGNFPDRFSGHQFPNYSSELNVNALLLGDSALYLCASSLAGTRGFEQYFGPGTRLTVT.